This T cell receptor (beta chain) was profiled in a study of human T cells and chemical hapten exposure. Turning to the study itself: Patients, a majority of them female, were diagnosed with alopecia areata, totalis or universalis.

Broader study findings: Expanded TCRs grouped into significantly more large CDR3 similarity clusters than controls produced. The number of TCRs over 1 in 1000 frequency stayed unchanged after DPC.

Time point: patch test 3, about 24 weeks after DPC sensitization. Treatment of the sample: therapeutic diphenylcyclopropenone sensitization with weekly scalp DPC. Blood, whole and unfractionated, served as the source for total RNA extraction. In its sample, this clonotype was seen a few times. Antigen specificity is unknown. TCRdb independently ran MiXCR on the RACE reads; one entry per CDR3 protein. This sample has more than 85,000 distinct CDR3 sequences; around 34% occur once, and the top ten carry less than 3%. The source is a man aged 40-50 years with alopecia areata. Some clones in this sample may be carry-over from other donors' samples. The sequencing used whole blood, collected in connection with sensitization to the hapten diphenylcyclopropenone (DPC).

In nucleotides, the CDR3 is TGTGCCAGCAGTTCCCGGAGGGGTGGGGAAAAACTGTTTTTT. Protein product: CASSSRRGGEKLFF. This sequence joins TRBV12-3 or TRBV12-4 and TRBJ1-4; D possibly corresponds to TRBD1 (5 bases). Between the trimmed V and J ends, which lost 4 bases and 8 bases, there was a span of 14 bases. The CDR3 consists of 14 residues.